This entry describes one TCR beta chain. Its antigen is undetermined. Researchers ran the PCR with 60 Vbeta and 13 Jbeta primers. Sequencing used immunoSEQ multiplex PCR; TCRdb keeps in-frame clones, though not all of them. The sample has about 110,000 clones; roughly 68% are singletons. This sample was included in a study of cytomegalovirus exposure and HLA in healthy donors. Study conclusions and caveats: The investigators catalogued 150 to 200 TCR beta chains as cytomegalovirus-associated. Later analysis associated a missense DCLRE1C variant with TCR beta V- and J-gene trimming. As immune exposure information, only CMV serostatus was available.

The CDR3 spans 14 residues. CDR1 is SGHDT, CDR2 YYEEEE, per germline. Deletions cut 6 bases from V and 3 bases from J, with 15 bases between. The chain couples TRBV5-6 to TRBJ1-2; a possible D gene is TRBD1 (5 bases). The sample was PBMCs. This receptor was taken from a woman under 40 in good health and CMV-seronegative. CDR3 sequence: CASKVAGQDYGYTF. CDR3 DNA sequence: TGTGCCAGCAAGGTGGCAGGGCAGGACTATGGCTACACCTTC.